This T cell receptor (beta chain) was sequenced in a study of shared clonotypes between healthy human individuals. Points from the study as a whole: In the sorted subsets, rarefaction showed sequencing was incomplete despite large depth. Compared with clonotypes that all four donors shared, non-shared clonotypes had lower generation probabilities.

Positively selected for CCR7, the CD45RO-negative cells used as naive CD8 cells excluded terminally differentiated effector memory CD45RA+ cells. This clone was observed a single time. Its antigen is still unknown. The CDR3 length is 14 residues. With 3 bases removed from V and 0 bases from J, the gap between germline ends came to 9 bases. Germline-derived CDR1 and CDR2 are SGHRS and YFSETQ. Evenly divided among several immunoSEQ plates was the genomic DNA of each subset. Sequenced by immunoSEQ multiplex PCR; TCRdb stores in-frame clones only, minus some. The table shows approximately 840,000 clones, with approximately 96% occurring only once.

This clonotype originated in a man aged 30 to 39 in good health. The chain uses TRBV5-1 and TRBJ1-1; unclear D gene. Sequencing was performed on naive CD8+ T cells sorted from blood. In DNA form, the CDR3 reads TGCGCCAGCAGCTACGTAGAGATGAACACTGAAGCTTTCTTT. This gives the protein CASSYVEMNTEAFF.